Listed below are T cell receptor beta chains from one sample, sequenced in a study of cytomegalovirus exposure and HLA in healthy donors. Clones were read by immunoSEQ multiplex PCR, and TCRdb kept only the in-frame ones, dropping some. The repertoire holds 90,000 to 150,000 clones, with 60% to 85% as singletons. The sequencing sample was made of PBMCs. The receptors were sampled from a woman aged 40 to 50 in good health and CMV-seropositive. CDR3s include the opening cysteine and the closing phenylalanine or tryptophan. The D gene is left open where the match is weak. Size is stated for part of the rows, as once, few or many counts, or as a class when the clone is expanded.

TRBV30	TRBJ2-1	-	TRBD2	CAWSSGTSSYNEQFF	TGTGCCTGGAGTAGCGGGACTAGCTCCTACAATGAGCAGTTCTTC
TRBV29-1	TRBJ1-2	few	-	CSVEEKGEQGLSGYTF	TGCAGCGTTGAAGAAAAGGGAGAACAGGGTTTATCTGGCTACACCTTC
TRBV27	TRBJ2-3	-	-	CASRLGANTQYF	TGTGCCAGCCGTCTGGGGGCTAATACGCAGTATTTT
TRBV29-1	TRBJ2-1	-	-	CSAARTEKNEQFF	TGCAGCGCAGCCAGGACAGAGAAAAATGAGCAGTTCTTC
TRBV28	TRBJ2-7	-	TRBD1	CASETGGDREQYF	TGTGCCAGCGAGACAGGGGGAGATCGGGAGCAGTACTTC
TRBV5-1	TRBJ1-3	-	-	CASSLGRGDARSGNTIYF	TGCGCCAGCAGCTTGGGTCGGGGGGACGCCCGCTCTGGAAACACCATATATTTT
TRBV11-2	TRBJ1-6	-	TRBD1	CASSIGQVNNSPLHF	TGTGCCAGCAGCATTGGACAGGTTAATAATTCACCCCTCCACTTT
TRBV7-6	TRBJ1-1	-	TRBD1	CASSATTGGARDTEAFF	TGTGCCAGCAGCGCGACGACAGGGGGCGCGAGGGACACTGAAGCTTTCTTT
TRBV27	TRBJ1-1	-	-	CASSLSRTVLGTEAFF	TGTGCCAGCAGTTTATCTAGGACAGTGCTCGGCACTGAAGCTTTCTTT
TRBV9	TRBJ1-3	-	-	CASSVGARQSSGNTIYF	TGTGCCAGCAGCGTAGGGGCGCGACAGAGCTCTGGAAACACCATATATTTT
TRBV10-3	TRBJ2-2	-	TRBD1	CAINGQGNTGELFF	TGTGCCATCAACGGACAGGGGAACACCGGGGAGCTGTTTTTT
TRBV29-1	TRBJ2-1	-	-	CSVDSNPYNEQFF	TGCAGCGTTGACAGTAACCCCTACAATGAGCAGTTCTTC
TRBV29-1	TRBJ1-3	many	-	CSVGLGQFGNTIYF	TGCAGCGTTGGGTTGGGACAATTTGGAAACACCATATATTTT
TRBV28	TRBJ1-2	-	TRBD1	CASRDGQGVYYGYTF	TGTGCCAGCAGGGATGGACAGGGGGTTTACTATGGCTACACCTTC
TRBV27	TRBJ2-3	-	TRBD1	CASSGGQGVTDTQYF	TGTGCCAGCAGTGGGGGACAGGGGGTGACAGATACGCAGTATTTT
TRBV4-3	TRBJ1-5	-	TRBD1	CASSQAWTGGQPQHF	TGCGCCAGCAGCCAAGCATGGACAGGCGGACAGCCCCAGCATTTT
TRBV10-1	TRBJ2-1	-	TRBD2	CASSLLAGGPRNNEQFF	TGCGCCAGCAGCCTCCTAGCGGGAGGGCCAAGGAACAATGAGCAGTTCTTC
TRBV6-5	TRBJ2-7	-	TRBD1	CASSYSGTGGEQYF	TGTGCCAGCAGTTACTCTGGGACAGGGGGTGAGCAGTACTTC
TRBV9	TRBJ1-1	-	TRBD1	CASSGPTGTEDTEAFF	TGTGCCAGCAGCGGCCCGACCGGGACAGAGGACACTGAAGCTTTCTTT
TRBV27	TRBJ2-7	-	-	CASSLAGASSSYEQYF	TGTGCCAGCAGTTTGGCGGGGGCGTCGAGCTCCTACGAGCAGTACTTC
TRBV7-9	TRBJ2-2	-	-	CASSLRLVGELFF	TGTGCCAGCAGCTTAAGACTAGTCGGGGAGCTGTTTTTT
TRBV7-2	TRBJ2-1	-	TRBD2	CASSLRSGRSGYNEQFF	TGTGCCAGCAGCCTTCGGAGCGGGAGGTCTGGCTACAATGAGCAGTTCTTC
TRBV4-2	TRBJ2-7	-	-	CASSQDGSYEQYF	TGTGCCAGCAGCCAAGACGGCTCCTACGAGCAGTACTTC
TRBV2	TRBJ2-1	-	-	CASSDSGSDSYNEQFF	TGTGCCAGCAGTGACTCCGGGAGTGACTCCTACAATGAGCAGTTCTTC
TRBV29-1	TRBJ2-7	-	-	CSAVRGLRLEQYF	TGCAGCGCCGTCAGGGGCCTCCGTCTCGAGCAGTACTTC
TRBV9	TRBJ1-1	once	-	CASSVGSQSNTEAFF	TGTGCCAGCAGCGTAGGTAGCCAGTCGAACACTGAAGCTTTCTTT
TRBV6-5	TRBJ2-7	few	-	CASSYGAFVGPYEQYF	TGTGCCAGCAGTTACGGGGCTTTTGTGGGGCCTTACGAGCAGTACTTC
TRBV7-3	TRBJ2-2	-	-	CASSQNSRELFF	TGTGCCAGCAGCCAGAATTCGCGGGAGCTGTTTTTT
TRBV19	TRBJ2-3	once	-	CASSIDRVQVRGATQYF	TGTGCCAGTAGTATAGATCGTGTCCAGGTCCGGGGAGCTACGCAGTATTTT
TRBV19	TRBJ1-5	-	-	CASKQVNQPQHF	TGTGCCAGTAAACAGGTCAATCAGCCCCAGCATTTT
TRBV27	TRBJ2-7	-	-	CASSLFRRGLSYEQYF	TGTGCCAGCAGTTTATTCCGGAGGGGATTATCCTACGAGCAGTACTTC
TRBV4-2	TRBJ2-5	-	TRBD1	CASSQDTGGASETQYF	TGTGCCAGCAGCCAAGATACAGGGGGCGCCTCAGAGACCCAGTACTTC
TRBV10-3	TRBJ1-1	-	-	CAISETPRLMNTEAFF	TGTGCCATCAGTGAGACTCCGCGACTCATGAACACTGAAGCTTTCTTT